This T cell receptor beta chain was documented in a study of tumor-infiltrating lymphocytes in primary liver carcinoma. Study-level points and caveats: The study found a significantly higher top-250-clone fraction in tumors than in blood (p = 0.039).

Only one count was recorded for this clonotype. Its specificity is unknown. The junction does not match germline at one end; this may be a read error. Unsorted bulk tissue (roughly 17-34 mg) underwent RNA and DNA co-extraction. Each sampled tumor had five separate regions taken from it. With around 500 ng total RNA as template and a constant-region primer, TCR beta cDNA was made. Three nested multiplex PCR rounds, a slightly modified ARM-PCR method, built the TCR beta libraries. A C-beta reverse primer and TRBV1-TRBV30 forward primers served in each of the first two PCR rounds, at about 10 cycles apiece. Each CDR3 protein gets one entry after TCRdb re-called the multiplex PCR reads with MiXCR. This sample yields fewer than 250,000 distinct CDR3 sequences, of which roughly 80% are seen a single time; 15% to 20% belongs to the top ten. This CDR3 comprises 13 residues. Germline CDR1 and CDR2: SGHAT and FQNNGV.

Sample: tumor tissue from primary liver carcinoma. The sequence was collected from a man aged 35-49 years with primary liver carcinoma and hepatitis B virus infection. This chain uses TRBV11-2 with TRBJ2-7; no clear D. DNA for the CDR3: TGTGCCAGCAGCTCTCGGAGTGCATACGAGCAGAACTTC. Its protein product is CASSSRSAYEQNF. The complete variable domain, with remaining parts taken from reference TRBV11-2 and TRBJ2-7, reads EAGVAQSPRYKIIEKRQSVAFWCNPISGHATLYWYQQILGQGPKLLIQFQNNGVVDDSQLPKDRFSAERLKGVDSTLKIQPAKLEDSAVYLCASSSRSAYEQNFGPGTRLTVT.